The sample holds a few counts of the clone carrying this T cell receptor beta chain. The antigen is not known. An equimolar mix of two oligonucleotides served as the beta constant-region primer for TRBC1 and TRBC2. The ligated cDNA underwent four PCR rounds using SP2 and nested alpha and beta constant-region primers. MiXCR was run by TCRdb on the UMI-ligation and nested PCR reads, yielding one entry per CDR3 protein. The sample has 85,000 or so distinct CDR3 sequences; 9% are singletons. The CDR3 runs to 14 residues. Looked up from germline, CDR1 is MNHEY and CDR2 is SMNVEV (reference sequence). Trimming left V 3 bases short and J 4 bases short, with 12 bases between. This sample is drawn from a study of naive and memory T cell subsets. Points from the study as a whole: From naive to CM, EM and EMRA, diversity decreased and Gini increased.

The sequencing sample was made of naive CD8+ T cells from blood. The chain uses TRBV27 and TRBJ1-1, with TRBD1 as a possible D gene (5 bases). This receptor was obtained from a human donor in good health. For the CDR3, the DNA is TGTGCCAGCAGTTTTCGGGGCGGGGGCACTGAAGCTTTCTTT. Amino acid sequence: CASSFRGGGTEAFF.